The source of this TCR beta chain is a study of siplizumab effects on memory and regulatory T cells. Study-wide findings and caveats: No naive or memory phenotype could be assigned to roughly 80-95% of proliferating clones.

Germline lookup yields CDR1 DFQATT and CDR2 SNEGSKA (reference sequence). V was pared by 3 bases and J by 6 bases, with 1 base of the junction left unmatched. This CDR3 has 11 residues. Clones were read by immunoSEQ multiplex PCR, and TCRdb kept only the in-frame ones, dropping some. The repertoire holds about 100,000 clones, with 80% to 95% as singletons. About this clone itself: Its antigen is undetermined.

This sequence joins TRBV20-1 and TRBJ1-2; 7 nucleotides agree with TRBD1. The sequenced material came from CD4+ T cells sorted from blood. The sequence was obtained from a human donor in good health. CDR3 amino acids: CSARTGNGYTF. CDR3 bases: TGCAGTGCTAGGACAGGGAATGGCTACACCTTC.